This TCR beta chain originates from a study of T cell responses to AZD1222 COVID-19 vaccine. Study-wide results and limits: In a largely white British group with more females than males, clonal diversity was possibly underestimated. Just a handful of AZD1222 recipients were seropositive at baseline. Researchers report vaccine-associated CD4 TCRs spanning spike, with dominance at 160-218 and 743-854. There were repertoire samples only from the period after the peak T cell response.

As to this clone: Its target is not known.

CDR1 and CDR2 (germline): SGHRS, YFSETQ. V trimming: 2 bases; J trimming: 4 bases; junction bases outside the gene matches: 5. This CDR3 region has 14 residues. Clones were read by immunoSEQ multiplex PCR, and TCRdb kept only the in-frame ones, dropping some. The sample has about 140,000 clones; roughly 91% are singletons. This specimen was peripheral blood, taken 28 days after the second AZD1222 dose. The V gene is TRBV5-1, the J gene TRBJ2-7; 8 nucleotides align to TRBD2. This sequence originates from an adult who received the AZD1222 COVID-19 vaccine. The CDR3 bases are TGCGCCAGCAGCTTCCAGCGGGAGCGGTACGAGCAGTACTTC. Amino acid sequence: CASSFQRERYEQYF.